The rows below give T cell receptor beta chains drawn from one sample of a study of Ad26.COV2.S vaccination and SARS-CoV-2 variants. The protocol was immunoSEQ multiplex PCR, while the TCRdb copy is restricted to in-frame clones and leaves out a portion. The sample gives around 400,000 clones, around 89% of which show up once; 1.5% to 2% is in the top ten. The specimen comprised peripheral blood, sampled in a trial of Ad26.COV2.S vaccine versus placebo. Every receptor here comes from a person between 18 and 65 years old who received the Ad26.COV2.S COVID-19 vaccine or a placebo. Each CDR3 is given with its conserved first and last residue. A D gene is named only where the DNA matches it firmly. Some rows mark clone size as missing; the rest say once, few, many or name a class of expanded clone.

size: -; D: -; V: TRBV7-9; J: TRBJ1-4; DNA: TGTGCCAGCAGCTTAGCCCTAGGACGTTTTGGTTCTAATGAAAAACTGTTTTTT; CDR3: CASSLALGRFGSNEKLFF
size: -; D: -; V: TRBV15; J: TRBJ2-2; DNA: TGTGCCACCAGCAGAGGAGAGGGCGGGGAGCTGTTTTTT; CDR3: CATSRGEGGELFF
size: -; D: -; V: TRBV15; J: TRBJ1-1; DNA: TGTGCCACCAGCAGCGGACGGGGCAGGAACACTGAAGCTTTCTTT; CDR3: CATSSGRGRNTEAFF
size: -; D: TRBD2; V: TRBV27; J: TRBJ2-7; DNA: TGTGCCAGCAGTTTAACAGCGGGGACCTACGAGCAGTACTTC; CDR3: CASSLTAGTYEQYF
size: -; D: -; V: TRBV7-3; J: TRBJ2-6; DNA: TGTGCCAGCAGCTTAAGGTCTGGGGCCAACGTCCTGACTTTC; CDR3: CASSLRSGANVLTF
size: -; D: -; V: TRBV5-1; J: TRBJ2-3; DNA: TGCGCCAGCATCAAGGGACAGGGCGGGGGGATTGCTACGCAGTATTTT; CDR3: CASIKGQGGGIATQYF
size: -; D: -; V: TRBV9; J: TRBJ1-6; DNA: TGTGCCAGCAGCGCGGGGGCCTTGAATAATTCACCCCTCCACTTT; CDR3: CASSAGALNNSPLHF
size: -; D: TRBD1; V: TRBV2; J: TRBJ1-1; DNA: TGTGCCAGCAGTAGGGGGACAGGCCTTCCGAACACTGAAGCTTTCTTT; CDR3: CASSRGTGLPNTEAFF
size: -; D: -; V: TRBV5-6; J: TRBJ2-7; DNA: TGTGCCAGCAGCGATGGTGACTACGAGCAGTACTTC; CDR3: CASSDGDYEQYF
size: -; D: -; V: TRBV9; J: TRBJ2-2; DNA: TGTGCCAGCAGCGTCAACAGCGCGGACACCGGGGAGCTGTTTTTT; CDR3: CASSVNSADTGELFF
size: -; D: -; V: TRBV5-6; J: TRBJ2-2; DNA: TGTGCCAGCAGCCCCCAGTCGCAGGGGACCGGGGAGCTGTTTTTT; CDR3: CASSPQSQGTGELFF
size: -; D: -; V: TRBV20-1; J: TRBJ2-1; DNA: TGCAGTGCTAGAGTAGTCAATGAGCAGTTCTTC; CDR3: CSARVVNEQFF
size: -; D: -; V: TRBV24-1; J: TRBJ2-2; DNA: TGTGCCACCAGTGAGGCAGGCGGCACCGGGGAGCTGTTTTTT; CDR3: CATSEAGGTGELFF
size: -; D: -; V: TRBV24-1; J: TRBJ2-3; DNA: TGTGCCACCAGTCAGGGGGGTGGCACAGATACGCAGTATTTT; CDR3: CATSQGGGTDTQYF
size: -; D: -; V: TRBV11-2; J: TRBJ2-1; DNA: TGTGCCAGCAGCTTAGGGGGAGGACGCAATGAGCAGTTCTTC; CDR3: CASSLGGGRNEQFF
size: -; D: TRBD2; V: TRBV19; J: TRBJ2-1; DNA: TGTGCCTCCGCCCGCGGGACTAGTTTCGACAATGAGCAGTTCTTC; CDR3: CASARGTSFDNEQFF
size: -; D: TRBD1; V: TRBV5-4; J: TRBJ1-4; DNA: TGTGCCAGCAGCTACCGGGACAGGGATGAAAAACTGTTTTTT; CDR3: CASSYRDRDEKLFF
size: few; D: -; V: TRBV6-5; J: TRBJ1-1; DNA: TGTGCCAGCAGTCGGAGCACTGAAGCTTTCTTT; CDR3: CASSRSTEAFF
size: -; D: TRBD1; V: TRBV29-1; J: TRBJ2-2; DNA: TGCAGCGCTGATCCGCGACAGGGGAAAACCGGGGAGCTGTTTTTT; CDR3: CSADPRQGKTGELFF
size: -; D: TRBD1; V: TRBV27; J: TRBJ2-7; DNA: TGTGCCAGCAGAGGGGGCAGGTACGAGCAGTACTTC; CDR3: CASRGGRYEQYF
size: -; D: -; V: TRBV4-1; J: TRBJ2-5; DNA: TGCGCCAGCAGCCAAGATATGGGGGGTAGGAAGACCCAGTACTTC; CDR3: CASSQDMGGRKTQYF
size: -; D: TRBD1; V: TRBV9; J: TRBJ1-2; DNA: TGTGCCAGCAGCGGGACAGGGGGAGTTGGCTACACCTTC; CDR3: CASSGTGGVGYTF
size: -; D: -; V: TRBV10-3; J: TRBJ1-2; DNA: TGTGCCATCAGTGGAGGAGAGAACGTAGCTGGCTACACCTTC; CDR3: CAISGGENVAGYTF
size: -; D: -; V: TRBV9; J: TRBJ2-2; DNA: TGTGCCAGCAGCGCGAACACCGGGGAGCTGTTTTTT; CDR3: CASSANTGELFF
size: -; D: -; V: TRBV28; J: TRBJ2-3; DNA: TGTGCCAGCAGCTCGCAGGGGAGGGGGGATACGCAGTATTTT; CDR3: CASSSQGRGDTQYF
size: -; D: -; V: TRBV21-1; J: TRBJ1-3; DNA: TGTGCCAGCAGCCACCAGAATGGAAACACCATATATTTT; CDR3: CASSHQNGNTIYF
size: -; D: -; V: TRBV28; J: TRBJ2-1; DNA: TGTGCCAGCAAGAAGGAGAGGTCCTACAATGAGCAGTTCTTC; CDR3: CASKKERSYNEQFF
size: -; D: -; V: TRBV5-1; J: TRBJ1-6; DNA: TGCGCCAGCAGCTGGGGGTCGGGGGCGAAGAATTCACCCCTCCACTTT; CDR3: CASSWGSGAKNSPLHF
size: -; D: -; V: TRBV5-1; J: TRBJ1-1; DNA: TGCGCCAGCAGGCTTATACAACAGGCGACGATGAACACTGAAGCTTTCTTT; CDR3: CASRLIQQATMNTEAFF
size: -; D: TRBD2; V: TRBV15; J: TRBJ2-1; DNA: TGTGCCACCAGCAGGGACCCTATAGCGGGGCCGGGAGATGAGCAGTTCTTC; CDR3: CATSRDPIAGPGDEQFF
size: once; D: -; V: TRBV7-3; J: TRBJ1-2; DNA: TGTGCCAGCAGCCTTACCGTTCGGGGTGATGGTGGCTACACCTTC; CDR3: CASSLTVRGDGGYTF
size: -; D: TRBD2; V: TRBV7-7; J: TRBJ2-5; DNA: TGTGCCAGCAGCTTAGCGCTGGCGGGAGGGCAAGAGACCCAGTACTTC; CDR3: CASSLALAGGQETQYF
size: -; D: TRBD1; V: TRBV28; J: TRBJ2-7; DNA: TGTGCCAGCAGTCTACAGGGGGCAGGGGAGCAGTACTTC; CDR3: CASSLQGAGEQYF
size: -; D: TRBD2; V: TRBV5-1; J: TRBJ2-1; DNA: TGCGCCAGCAGCCGGACTAGCGGGAGGTTGACGACCTACAATGAGCAGTTCTTC; CDR3: CASSRTSGRLTTYNEQFF
size: once; D: -; V: TRBV27; J: TRBJ2-5; DNA: TGTGCCAGCAGTCAACTCGGGCTAGAAGAGACCCAGTACTTC; CDR3: CASSQLGLEETQYF
size: -; D: TRBD1; V: TRBV7-9; J: TRBJ2-3; DNA: TGTGCCAGCAGTTCGCGAGGACAGGGGGGGATAGATACGCAGTATTTT; CDR3: CASSSRGQGGIDTQYF
size: -; D: -; V: TRBV5-6; J: TRBJ2-1; DNA: TGTGCCAGCAGCTTGGAGGGCTCAGGGAAGCAGTTCTTC; CDR3: CASSLEGSGKQFF
size: -; D: TRBD1; V: TRBV10-3; J: TRBJ2-1; DNA: TGTGCCATCAGTTGGACAGGGAACAATGAGCAGTTCTTC; CDR3: CAISWTGNNEQFF
size: few; D: -; V: TRBV10-1; J: TRBJ2-1; DNA: TGCGCCAGCAGTGAGCGGGGGAGCTCCTACAATGAGCAGTTCTTC; CDR3: CASSERGSSYNEQFF
size: -; D: TRBD2; V: TRBV29-1; J: TRBJ2-6; DNA: TGCAGCGTTCACCTAGCGGGAGCTGGGGCCAACGTCCTGACTTTC; CDR3: CSVHLAGAGANVLTF
size: few; D: -; V: TRBV7-3; J: TRBJ1-3; DNA: TGTGCCAGCAGCCCGGGGGGGAACACCATATATTTT; CDR3: CASSPGGNTIYF
size: -; D: TRBD2; V: TRBV7-2; J: TRBJ2-7; DNA: TGTGCCAGCAGCTTAGGGGGACTAGCGGACGAGCAGTACTTC; CDR3: CASSLGGLADEQYF
size: -; D: -; V: TRBV30; J: TRBJ2-3; DNA: TGTGCCTGGAGTGTAGATGTGCTGACTACCATCACAGATACGCAGTATTTT; CDR3: CAWSVDVLTTITDTQYF
size: -; D: -; V: TRBV3-1/TRBV3-2; J: TRBJ2-2; DNA: TGTGCCAGCAGACCCTCGGGGGTTGGCACCGGGGAGCTGTTTTTT; CDR3: CASRPSGVGTGELFF
size: few; D: -; V: TRBV19; J: TRBJ2-2; DNA: TGTGCCAGTAGTATAGGGGCTAGCGAAGTGACCGGGGAGCTGTTTTTT; CDR3: CASSIGASEVTGELFF
size: -; D: -; V: TRBV28; J: TRBJ2-2; DNA: TGTGCCAGCAGTAGTCCCTCCGGAAGGAGCTACACCGGGGAGCTGTTTTTT; CDR3: CASSSPSGRSYTGELFF
size: few; D: -; V: TRBV4-1; J: TRBJ1-5; DNA: TGCGCCAGCAGCCCAACCGCTGACCCGGGGGGCAATCAGCCCCAGCATTTT; CDR3: CASSPTADPGGNQPQHF
size: -; D: -; V: TRBV9; J: TRBJ2-3; DNA: TGTGCCAGCAGCGTAGCGGCAACCACAGATACGCAGTATTTT; CDR3: CASSVAATTDTQYF
size: -; D: -; V: TRBV6-5; J: TRBJ1-2; DNA: TGTGCCAGCAGACCGGGACTAACTGGCTACACCTTC; CDR3: CASRPGLTGYTF
size: -; D: -; V: TRBV3-1/TRBV3-2; J: TRBJ2-3; DNA: TGTGCCAGCACCAACTGGGGTACGGGGGTGAGCACAGATACGCAGTATTTT; CDR3: CASTNWGTGVSTDTQYF
size: once; D: -; V: TRBV5-4; J: TRBJ2-5; DNA: TGTGCCAGCAGCCCCGGGCTAGGGACCCAGTACTTC; CDR3: CASSPGLGTQYF
size: -; D: -; V: TRBV7-6; J: TRBJ2-1; DNA: TGTGCCAGCAGCTTAGGCAGTTCCTCCTACAATGAGCAGTTCTTC; CDR3: CASSLGSSSYNEQFF